The 23 T cell receptor beta chains below come from one sample, sequenced in a study of radiotherapy plus CTLA-4 blockade in lung cancer. Profiling relied on immunoSEQ multiplex PCR, and the TCRdb table lists in-frame clones only, not all of them. The sample contains roughly 77,000 clones, 70% to 85% of which appear only once. Sequencing was performed on peripheral blood, taken from a patient treated with radiotherapy plus ipilimumab. These receptors all come from a human donor with non-small cell lung cancer whose response to radiotherapy plus ipilimumab could not be evaluated.

V and J are TRBV7-6 and TRBJ2-5; 8 bases align to TRBD1. The CDR3 length is 15 residues. J gave up 2 bases and V 5 bases, and 7 bases lay outside the gene matches. In germline, CDR1 is SGHVS, CDR2 FNYEAQ. The CDR3 sequence: CASSRAGQGQETQYF. The CDR3 region has the DNA TGTGCCAGCAGCCGAGCCGGACAGGGACAAGAGACCCAGTACTTC. Together with reference TRBV7-6 and TRBJ2-5, the CDR3 gives the full variable domain: GAGVSQSPRYKVTKRGQDVALRCDPISGHVSLYWYRQALGQGPEFLTYFNYEAQQDKSGLPNDRFSAERPEGSISTLTIQRTEQRDSAMYRCASSRAGQGQETQYFGPGTRLLVL.

The rearrangement uses TRBV11-2 and TRBJ2-7, with 7 bases that match TRBD1. V lost 3 bases to trimming and J lost 4 bases; unmatched junction nucleotides: 3. The CDR3 spans 13 residues. The germline gives CDR1 SGHAT, CDR2 FQNNGV. CDR3 bases: TGTGCCAGCAGCTTGGGACAGTCGTACGAGCAGTACTTC. Translated: CASSLGQSYEQYF. The full variable domain, its missing parts supplied by reference TRBV11-2 and TRBJ2-7, is EAGVAQSPRYKIIEKRQSVAFWCNPISGHATLYWYQQILGQGPKLLIQFQNNGVVDDSQLPKDRFSAERLKGVDSTLKIQPAKLEDSAVYLCASSLGQSYEQYFGPGTRLTVT.

The chain links TRBV15 to TRBJ2-5; D might be TRBD2 (5 bases). The J call is in doubt because the DNA end fits TRBJ2-7 better. Germline values: CDR1 LNHNV, CDR2 YYDKDF (reference sequence). The CDR3 runs 15 residues. CDR3 in amino acids: CATSRASLSSYEQYF. In DNA, the CDR3 is TGTGCCACCAGCAGGGCTAGCCTGAGCTCCTACGAGCAGTACTTC.

A single count supports this clone. J is TRBJ2-7 and V is TRBV7-9; no definite D call. V was clipped by 5 bases and J by 5 bases, with 7 bases between them. The CDR3 extends over 11 amino acids. CDR1 is SEHNR, CDR2 FQNEAQ, per germline (reference sequence). DNA of the CDR3: TGTGCCAGCAGCCTCGGAGACGAGCAGTACTTC. Translation: CASSLGDEQYF.

This clone was observed a handful of times. This chain joins TRBV7-9 and TRBJ2-1; 7 bases fit TRBD1. CDR3 length: 15 residues. Per the germline V gene, CDR1 is SEHNR and CDR2 is FQNEAQ (reference sequence). V dropped 6 bases and J dropped 0; count of bases not matched to a gene: 5. CDR3 loop: CASRSTGNSYNEQFF. The CDR3 bases are TGTGCCAGCAGGTCGACAGGGAACTCCTACAATGAGCAGTTCTTC.

The chain has TRBV5-1 and TRBJ2-7, with 8 nucleotides matching TRBD1. V dropped 1 base and J dropped 4; count of bases not matched to a gene: 10. The germline V gene has CDR1 SGHRS and CDR2 YFSETQ. The CDR3 loop spans 16 amino acids. CDR3: CASSLSFSGGEYEQYF. The DNA for the CDR3 is TGCGCCAGCAGCTTGTCGTTCTCAGGGGGCGAATACGAGCAGTACTTC. Supplemented by reference TRBV5-1 and TRBJ2-7, the full variable domain reads KAGVTQTPRYLIKTRGQQVTLSCSPISGHRSVSWYQQTPGQGLQFLFEYFSETQRNKGNFPGRFSGRQFSNSRSEMNVSTLELGDSALYLCASSLSFSGGEYEQYFGPGTRLTVT.

The chain uses TRBV28 and TRBJ2-1; 9 nucleotides agree with TRBD1. The V gene's germline CDR1 is MDHEN and CDR2 SYDVKM. V shed 5 bases, J shed 7 bases, and the junction held 12 bases outside the gene matches. CDR3 length: 16 amino acids. The CDR3: CASSTLGQGSWNEQFF. DNA of the CDR3: TGTGCCAGCAGTACCCTCGGACAGGGGTCTTGGAATGAGCAGTTCTTC.

This chain joins TRBV28 and TRBJ1-5, with 9 bases aligning to TRBD1. The CDR3 loop spans 14 amino acids. Germline V gene sequence: CDR1 MDHEN, CDR2 SYDVKM. The V segment lost 7 bases and the J segment 7 bases; nucleotides outside the gene matches: 8. The CDR3 nucleotides are TGTGCCAGCACCAAAACGACAGGGGGACAGCCCCAGCATTTT. Protein product: CASTKTTGGQPQHF.

The J gene is TRBJ2-5, the V gene TRBV4-1; D might be TRBD1 (5 bases). The CDR3 extends over 14 amino acids. CDR1 is MGHRA and CDR2 is YSYEKL in the germline V gene. Between the trimmed V and J ends, which lost 2 bases and 3 bases, there was a span of 10 bases. CDR3 loop: CASSQRGTKETQYF. The CDR3 DNA follows: TGCGCCAGCAGCCAAAGGGGTACCAAAGAGACCCAGTACTTC.

This clone turned up a few times. This sequence joins TRBV12-5 and TRBJ2-5, with 10 bases fitting TRBD2. Germline V lookup: CDR1 LGHNT, CDR2 FRNRAP. J lost 2 bases, V lost 0 bases, and 15 bases had no gene match. The CDR3 length is 20 residues. CDR3 sequence reads: CASGLVTVASGRLGQETQYF. The CDR3 nucleotides read TGTGCTAGTGGTTTGGTAACCGTGGCTAGCGGGAGACTGGGTCAAGAGACCCAGTACTTC.

J is TRBJ1-5 and V is TRBV6-1; TRBD1 aligns across 8 bases. The CDR3 sequence is 16 residues long. V shed 4 bases, J shed 2 bases, and the junction held 7 bases outside the gene matches. The V gene's germline CDR1 is MNHNS and CDR2 SASEGT. Here the CDR3 reads CASSGRQGKGNQPQHF. CDR3 sequence (DNA): TGTGCCAGCAGTGGTCGACAGGGGAAGGGCAATCAGCCCCAGCATTTT.

This clone was detected a few times. This chain connects TRBV7-7 to TRBJ2-1; 7 nucleotides agree with TRBD2. V trimming: 4 bases; J trimming: 6 bases; junction bases outside the gene matches: 6. From germline, CDR1 is SSHAT and CDR2 FNYEAQ (reference sequence). The CDR3 spans 14 residues. CDR3 protein: CASSSTSVGNEQFF. The CDR3 DNA sequence: TGTGCCAGCAGCTCTACTAGCGTCGGCAATGAGCAGTTCTTC.

The rearrangement links TRBV5-1 to TRBJ2-1, with D perhaps matching TRBD2 (5 bases). The CDR3 loop spans 15 amino acids. Germline CDR1 reads SGHRS; CDR2 reads YFSETQ. Trimming pared 1 base from V and 9 bases from J, leaving 17 bases between. This CDR3 reads CASSLSGLGFGEQFF. The CDR3 coding sequence is TGCGCCAGCAGCTTGAGTGGACTGGGGTTTGGTGAGCAGTTCTTC. The whole variable domain, remainder taken from reference TRBV5-1 and TRBJ2-1, is KAGVTQTPRYLIKTRGQQVTLSCSPISGHRSVSWYQQTPGQGLQFLFEYFSETQRNKGNFPGRFSGRQFSNSRSEMNVSTLELGDSALYLCASSLSGLGFGEQFFGPGTRLTVL.

The V call is TRBV9, the J call TRBJ2-5, with D tentatively TRBD1 (6 bases). From germline, CDR1 is SGDLS and CDR2 YYNGEE. The CDR3 runs to 15 residues. V lost 1 base to trimming and J lost 2 bases, with 12 bases between them. The CDR3 DNA reads TGTGCCAGCAGCGTAACAGGGACCCCTCAAGAGACCCAGTACTTC. Translated: CASSVTGTPQETQYF.

The chain links TRBV10-3 to TRBJ1-5, with no clear D. Germline CDR1 ENHRY, CDR2 SYGVKD. The CDR3 loop spans 17 amino acids. V lost 0 bases, J lost 1 base, and 13 bases lay in between. CDR3 nucleotides: TGTGCCATCAGTGAGTCTGGAGGGTATGGAAGCAATCAGCCCCAGCATTTT. Translation: CAISESGGYGSNQPQHF.

The chain joins TRBV9 to TRBJ2-1, with 7 bases that match TRBD1. This CDR3 has 13 amino acids. The J segment lost 10 bases and the V segment lost 4 bases, leaving 8 bases of the junction unmatched. Germline loops: CDR1 SGDLS, CDR2 YYNGEE. The CDR3 DNA follows: TGTGCCAGCAGCACGGGACAGCCGGGGGAGCAGTTCTTC. It encodes CASSTGQPGEQFF.

The V and J genes are TRBV5-5 and TRBJ1-2, with a weak D call TRBD1 (5 bases). The germline gives CDR1 SGHKS, CDR2 YYEKEE (reference sequence). V lost 2 bases, J lost 3 bases, and 17 bases lay in between. The CDR3 length is 16 residues. CDR3 region: CASSLLFREDHYGYTF. The DNA of the CDR3 is TGTGCCAGCAGCTTATTATTCAGGGAAGACCACTATGGCTACACCTTC.

This chain uses TRBV10-3 with TRBJ1-1; D perhaps matches TRBD1 (5 bases). The CDR3 runs 15 residues. Germline CDR1 reads ENHRY; CDR2 reads SYGVKD. The V end lost 0 bases, the J end lost 3 bases, and 11 bases lay between the germline ends. CDR3 protein: CAISESVGVDTEAFF. DNA of the CDR3: TGTGCCATCAGTGAGTCAGTAGGGGTTGACACTGAAGCTTTCTTT.

As concerns this clone: One junction end disagrees with the germline gene, perhaps due to a read error. This sequence joins TRBV28 and TRBJ1-2, with TRBD1 identical over 10 bases. The CDR3 runs 12 residues. Germline V CDR1 and CDR2: MDHEN, SYDVKM. This CDR3 is CASSFRDRGNSF. The CDR3 coding sequence is TGTGCCAGCAGTTTTAGGGACAGGGGAAACTCTTTC.

The chain combines TRBV18 with TRBJ1-5; D gene ambiguous. The CDR3 length is 13 residues. V was trimmed by 3 bases and J by 0 bases, leaving 3 bases between them. Germline values: CDR1 KGHSH, CDR2 LQKENI. Written as DNA, the CDR3 is TGTGCCAGCTCACCCTTTAGCAATCAGCCCCAGCATTTT. Protein: CASSPFSNQPQHF.

The chain is built from TRBV7-6 and TRBJ2-3; 7 bases are a match to TRBD1. CDR1 SGHVS and CDR2 FNYEAQ come from the germline V gene. This CDR3 spans 17 amino acids. The junction had 6 bases not matched to a gene; V was cut back by 0 bases and J by 0 bases. In DNA form, the CDR3 reads TGTGCCAGCAGCTTAGCGCTAGCAGGGGGTAGCACAGATACGCAGTATTTT. Translating gives CASSLALAGGSTDTQYF.

This chain links TRBV21-1 with TRBJ1-5; the table's D call of TRBD1 was not tested on the DNA. TRBV21-1 is designated a pseudogene. The CDR3 consists of 15 residues. The CDR3 DNA sequence: TGTGCCAGCACCACCGACAGGACTAGCAATCAGCCCCAGCATTTT. It encodes CASTTDRTSNQPQHF.

The genes are TRBV5-4 and TRBJ2-5; 8 bases agree with TRBD1. CDR3 length: 16 amino acids. V gave up 2 bases and J gave up 3 bases; unmatched junction bases: 9. CDR1 SGHNT and CDR2 YYREEE come from the germline V gene (reference sequence). As DNA, the CDR3 is TGTGCCAGCAGCTTCAGGGGGCATAATGGTAAAGAGACCCAGTACTTC. Translated, it gives CASSFRGHNGKETQYF.